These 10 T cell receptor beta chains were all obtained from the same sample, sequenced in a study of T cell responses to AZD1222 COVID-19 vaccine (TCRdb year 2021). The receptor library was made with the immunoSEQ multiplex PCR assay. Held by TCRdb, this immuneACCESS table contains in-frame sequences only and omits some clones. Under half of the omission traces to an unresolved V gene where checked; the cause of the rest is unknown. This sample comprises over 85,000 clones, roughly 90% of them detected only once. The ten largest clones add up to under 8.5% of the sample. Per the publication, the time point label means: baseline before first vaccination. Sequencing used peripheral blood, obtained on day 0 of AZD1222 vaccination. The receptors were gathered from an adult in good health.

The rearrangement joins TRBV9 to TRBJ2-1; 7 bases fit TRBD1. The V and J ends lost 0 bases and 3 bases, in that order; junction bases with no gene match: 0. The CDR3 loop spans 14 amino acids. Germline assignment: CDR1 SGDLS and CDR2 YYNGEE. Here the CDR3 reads CASSVGTGYNEQFF. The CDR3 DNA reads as TGTGCCAGCAGCGTAGGGACAGGCTACAATGAGCAGTTCTTC.

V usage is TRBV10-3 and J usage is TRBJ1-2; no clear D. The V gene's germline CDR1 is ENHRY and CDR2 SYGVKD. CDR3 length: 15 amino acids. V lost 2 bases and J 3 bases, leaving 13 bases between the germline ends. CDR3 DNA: TGTGCCATCAGTGAGGATGCCTTATCGTACTATGGCTACACCTTC. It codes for CAISEDALSYYGYTF.

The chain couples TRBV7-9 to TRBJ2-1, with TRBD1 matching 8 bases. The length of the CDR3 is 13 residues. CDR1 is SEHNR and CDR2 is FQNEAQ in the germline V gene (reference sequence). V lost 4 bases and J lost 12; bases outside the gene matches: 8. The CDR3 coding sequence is TGTGCCAGCAGCTCGACAGGGGATTCGGGGCAGTTCTTC. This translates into CASSSTGDSGQFF.

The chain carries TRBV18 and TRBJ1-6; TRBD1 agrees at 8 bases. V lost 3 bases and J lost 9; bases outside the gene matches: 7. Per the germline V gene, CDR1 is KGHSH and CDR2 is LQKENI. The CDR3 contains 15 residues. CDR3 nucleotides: TGTGCCAGCTCACCCCCCAGGACAGGGCGTTCACCCCTCCACTTT. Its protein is CASSPPRTGRSPLHF.

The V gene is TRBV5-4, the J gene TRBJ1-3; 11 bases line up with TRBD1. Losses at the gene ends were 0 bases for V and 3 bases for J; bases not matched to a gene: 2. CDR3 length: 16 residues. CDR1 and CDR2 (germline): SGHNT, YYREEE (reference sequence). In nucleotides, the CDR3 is TGTGCCAGCAGCTTGGCCGGGACAGGGGGTGGAAACACCATATATTTT. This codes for CASSLAGTGGGNTIYF.

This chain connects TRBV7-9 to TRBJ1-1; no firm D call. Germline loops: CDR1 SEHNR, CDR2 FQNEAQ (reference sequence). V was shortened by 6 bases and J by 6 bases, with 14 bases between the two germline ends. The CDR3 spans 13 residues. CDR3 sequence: CASRRSEPPEAFF. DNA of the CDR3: TGTGCCAGCAGACGATCCGAGCCCCCTGAAGCTTTCTTT. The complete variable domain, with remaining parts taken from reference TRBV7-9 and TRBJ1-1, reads DTGVSQNPRHKITKRGQNVTFRCDPISEHNRLYWYRQTLGQGPEFLTYFQNEAQLEKSRLLSDRFSAERPKGSFSTLEIQRTEQGDSAMYLCASRRSEPPEAFFGQGTRLTVV.

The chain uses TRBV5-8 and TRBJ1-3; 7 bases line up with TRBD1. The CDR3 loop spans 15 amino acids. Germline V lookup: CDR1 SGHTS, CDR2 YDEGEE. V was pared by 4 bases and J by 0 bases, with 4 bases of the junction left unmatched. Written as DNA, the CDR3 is TGTGCCAGCAGCGCCACAGGGGCCTCTGGAAACACCATATATTTT. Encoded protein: CASSATGASGNTIYF.

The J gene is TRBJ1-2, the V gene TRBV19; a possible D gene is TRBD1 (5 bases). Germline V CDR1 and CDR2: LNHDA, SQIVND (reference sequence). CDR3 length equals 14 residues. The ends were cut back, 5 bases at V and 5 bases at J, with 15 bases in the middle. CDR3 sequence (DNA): TGTGCCAGTAGTGGGACTTGGACGAATTATGGCTACACCTTC. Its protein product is CASSGTWTNYGYTF.

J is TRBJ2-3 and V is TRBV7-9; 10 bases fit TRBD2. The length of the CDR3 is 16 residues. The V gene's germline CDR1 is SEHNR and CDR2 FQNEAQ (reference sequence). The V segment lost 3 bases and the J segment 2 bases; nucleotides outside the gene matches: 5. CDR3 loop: CASSFRTSGYTDTQYF. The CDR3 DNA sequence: TGTGCCAGCAGCTTCCGGACTAGCGGCTACACAGATACGCAGTATTTT. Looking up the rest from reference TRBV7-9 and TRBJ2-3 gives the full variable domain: DTGVSQNPRHKITKRGQNVTFRCDPISEHNRLYWYRQTLGQGPEFLTYFQNEAQLEKSRLLSDRFSAERPKGSFSTLEIQRTEQGDSAMYLCASSFRTSGYTDTQYFGPGTRLTVL.

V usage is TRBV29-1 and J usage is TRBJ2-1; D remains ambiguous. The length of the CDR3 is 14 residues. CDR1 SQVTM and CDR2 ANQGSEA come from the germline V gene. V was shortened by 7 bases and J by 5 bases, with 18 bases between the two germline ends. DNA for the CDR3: TGCAGCGCACCACATCCGACGAAAAACAATGAGCAGTTCTTC. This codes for CSAPHPTKNNEQFF.